This T cell receptor beta chain emerged from a study of graft-versus-host responses after intestinal transplantation. The method was immunoSEQ multiplex PCR; TCRdb's version includes in-frame clones alone and lacks a portion of them. The sample yields tens of thousands of clones, roughly nine tenths seen once. This receptor was taken from a human patient who received an intestinal transplant, so some T cells may come from the graft donor. Source: PBMCs, taken approximately 320 days after intestinal transplant.

CDR3 amino acids: CASSLEVSGNGETQYF. DNA for the CDR3: TGTGCCAGCAGCTTGGAGGTTAGCGGAAACGGAGAGACCCAGTACTTC. The J gene is TRBJ2-5, the V gene TRBV5-5, with D perhaps TRBD2 (6 bases). The CDR3 is 16 amino acids. The V gene's germline CDR1 is SGHKS and CDR2 YYEKEE (reference sequence). With 0 bases removed from V and 4 bases from J, the gap between germline ends came to 16 bases.